Listed below are T cell receptor beta chains from one sample, sequenced in a study of blood T cell repertoires in COVID-19. TCRdb's copy holds only in-frame clones and misses some; the assay was immunoSEQ multiplex PCR. The data hold 30,000 to 40,000 clones, with roughly 85% observed a single time. Sequences were obtained from peripheral blood. Source of these receptors: a woman of 80 years or more with active or convalescent COVID-19. CDR3s include the opening cysteine and the closing phenylalanine or tryptophan.

V	J	CDR3
TRBV29-1	TRBJ2-1	CSVARDSYNEQFF
TRBV19	TRBJ2-7	CASSYSSGRAEDEQYF
TRBV5-1	TRBJ2-1	CASSSGTSGYNEQFF
TRBV7-9	TRBJ1-5	CASSPGTLINQPQHF
TRBV7-2	TRBJ1-2	CASSPTFGTTGYTF
TRBV28	TRBJ1-5	CASSAGLGGSNQPQHF
TRBV6-2/TRBV6-3	TRBJ2-3	CASSVHRQGWTDTQYF
TRBV4-1	TRBJ2-2	CASSQGTRESSRNTGELFF
TRBV30	TRBJ1-5	CAWSLGSGQPQHF
TRBV6-5	TRBJ1-1	CASSPDQGRTEAFF
TRBV20-1	TRBJ1-2	CSAPDSYGYTF
TRBV5-1	TRBJ1-4	CASSLTAANEKLFF
TRBV2	TRBJ2-5	CASSPDRVAVETQYF
TRBV6-2/TRBV6-3	TRBJ2-2	CASSYPRARGDTGELFF
TRBV27	TRBJ2-1	CASSFGFLGFNEQFF
TRBV7-3	TRBJ2-3	CASSSQGLAGDTQYF
TRBV9	TRBJ2-7	CASSPSPSAPYEQYF
TRBV6-6	TRBJ1-2	CASSYVSGEGYTF
TRBV7-8	TRBJ2-5	CASSLAPIGGGQETQYF
TRBV6-4	TRBJ2-7	CASRAGTGTYEQYF
TRBV11-2	TRBJ1-1	CASSLVGIDRAVNTEAFF
TRBV2	TRBJ2-7	CASSYGLGQGYEQYF
TRBV6-5	TRBJ2-1	CARTGTGHNEQFF
TRBV18	TRBJ1-2	CASSPIRGDRINYGYTF
TRBV9	TRBJ1-6	CASSETAGPSPLHF
TRBV9	TRBJ2-3	CASSVDSGGEWYF
TRBV19	TRBJ2-3	CASSTRQGRVDTQYF
TRBV5-6	TRBJ2-7	CASSLVGRSYEQYF
TRBV30	TRBJ2-5	CAWSVRRETSGELQETQYF
TRBV3-1/TRBV3-2	TRBJ1-2	CASSQTGGYGYTF
TRBV7-2	TRBJ2-2	CASSENRGQGPGELFF
TRBV2	TRBJ1-5	CASSENRGQNQPQHF
TRBV24-1	TRBJ2-1	CATSDALLTSGYNEQFF
TRBV11-2	TRBJ1-1	CASSSQGGTEAFF
TRBV7-3	TRBJ2-2	CASSLFGTQNTGELFF
TRBV9	TRBJ2-5	CASSVAQRGGQETQYF
TRBV13	TRBJ1-2	CASSTDRGGDGYTF
TRBV5-1	TRBJ2-1	CASLPSSGSSYNEQFF
TRBV7-2	TRBJ2-1	CASSLKTSGNPLGYNEQFF
TRBV12-3/TRBV12-4	TRBJ1-1	CASTSGTEAFF
TRBV2	TRBJ2-2	CASRSTPQAGELFF
TRBV25-1	TRBJ1-1	CASSKQGTGGTGTEAFF
TRBV28	TRBJ1-5	CASSWDRALDSNQPQHF
TRBV7-9	TRBJ2-1	CASTHSGGTNEQFF
TRBV2	TRBJ1-2	CASRDRGQGYTF
TRBV24-1	TRBJ1-1	CATSGLRGNTEAFF